These 11 T cell receptor beta chains were sequenced from one sample in a study of CD8+ T cells in alopecia areata. After isolation, RNA underwent reverse transcription to generate cDNA as the sequencing template. Sequencing was performed with immunoSEQ multiplex PCR; in TCRdb, only in-frame clones are kept and a portion is missing. Of roughly 280,000 clones detected, over 45% appear once; the ten largest clones hold about 0.9%. The sample's treatment: oral pan-JAK inhibitor, 5-10 mg twice daily. Sequences were derived from CD4+ T cells sorted from blood, sampled at approximately week 52, from a patient treated with tofacitinib. The receptors originated from a human donor with alopecia areata.

The CDR3 loop reads CASSYERLNTEAFF. The CDR3 bases are TGTGCCAGCAGTTACGAGAGGCTGAACACTGAAGCTTTCTTT. The genes are TRBV6-5 and TRBJ1-1; D gene ambiguous. Per the germline V gene, CDR1 is MNHEY and CDR2 is SVGAGI. The ends were cut back, 2 bases at V and 0 bases at J, with 7 bases in the middle. This CDR3 contains 14 residues.

The chain couples TRBV29-1 to TRBJ1-2, with a tentative D call TRBD1 (5 bases). V gave up 7 bases and J gave up 5 bases, with 14 bases separating them. Germline V gene data show CDR1 as SQVTM and CDR2 as ANQGSEA. The CDR3 is made up of 12 amino acids. The CDR3: CSGRSTGYGYTF. The CDR3 nucleotides read TGCAGCGGCAGATCTACAGGTTATGGCTACACCTTC.

The chain has TRBV30 and TRBJ1-3; the D gene is possibly TRBD1 (6 bases). V shed 8 bases and J shed 2 bases, with 10 bases lying between them. From germline, CDR1 is GTSNPN and CDR2 SVGIG (reference sequence). The CDR3 consists of 12 residues. The CDR3 region is CAQRGAGNTIYF. CDR3 DNA: TGTGCCCAAAGGGGGGCTGGAAACACCATATATTTT.

This sequence joins TRBV15 and TRBJ2-5; 7 positions match TRBD2. With 3 bases clipped from V and 5 bases from J, the junction kept 3 bases outside the gene matches. Germline-derived CDR1 and CDR2 are LNHNV and YYDKDF (reference sequence). There are 13 residues in the CDR3. The CDR3 bases are TGTGCCACCAGCAGGGGGGGGATCGAGACCCAGTACTTC. This translates into CATSRGGIETQYF.

Worth noting for this clone: Different DNA sequences within this sample yield the same CDR3. The chain carries TRBV7-9 and TRBJ2-5; D ambiguous. Trimming pared 2 bases from V and 5 bases from J, leaving 12 bases between. The germline V gene has CDR1 SEHNR and CDR2 FQNEAQ (reference sequence). There are 14 residues in the CDR3. The CDR3 loop is CASSLLSRGETQYF. DNA for the CDR3: TGTGCCAGCAGCTTACTCAGCAGAGGCGAGACCCAGTACTTC.

The chain is built from TRBV4-3 and TRBJ1-6; D uncertain. The CDR3 has 14 amino acids. V was trimmed by 0 bases and J by 8 bases, leaving 8 bases between them. Germline-derived CDR1 and CDR2 are LGHNA and YSLEER. Written as DNA, the CDR3 is TGCGCCAGCAGCCAAGATCTGAGGGATTCACCCCTCCACTTT. Its translation is CASSQDLRDSPLHF.

The chain recombines TRBV29-1 with TRBJ2-2; unclear D gene. Between the trimmed V and J ends, which lost 1 base and 4 bases, there was a span of 10 bases. The germline V gene has CDR1 SQVTM and CDR2 ANQGSEA. The CDR3 runs to 14 residues. CDR3 nucleotides: TGCAGCGTTGAAGGCCCCCGTGGCACCGGGGAGCTGTTTTTT. Its translation: CSVEGPRGTGELFF.

This chain's CDR3 is CASSSQGNTEAFF. As DNA, the CDR3 is TGTGCCAGCAGTTCACAGGGCAACACTGAAGCTTTCTTT. This chain connects TRBV5-6 to TRBJ1-1; tentative D call: TRBD1 (6 bases). CDR3 length: 13 residues. CDR1 and CDR2 (germline): SGHDT, YYEEEE. Trimming left V 5 bases short and J 2 bases short, with 10 bases between.

The chain recombines TRBV6-1 with TRBJ2-7; D is possibly TRBD1 or TRBD2 (5 bases each). V dropped 5 bases and J dropped 5 bases, with 13 bases sitting between them. This CDR3 comprises 13 residues. Germline V gene sequence: CDR1 MNHNS, CDR2 SASEGT. The CDR3 protein is CASSLGPPHEQYF. As DNA, the CDR3 is TGTGCCAGCAGTCTGGGACCTCCACACGAGCAGTACTTC.

A few counts support this clone. The rearrangement uses TRBV29-1 and TRBJ2-1; 12 bases map to TRBD2. The CDR3 totals 13 residues. V lost 6 bases and J lost 6; bases outside the gene matches: 3. Germline V gene data show CDR1 as SQVTM and CDR2 as ANQGSEA. Written as DNA, the CDR3 is TGCAGCGTAGGACTAGCGGGGCGCAATGAGCAGTTCTTC. This gives the protein CSVGLAGRNEQFF.

The chain couples TRBV30 to TRBJ1-6, with 7 positions matching TRBD1. The V gene's germline CDR1 is GTSNPN and CDR2 SVGIG (reference sequence). The CDR3 contains 17 residues. With 5 bases clipped from V and 0 bases from J, the junction kept 10 bases outside the gene matches. DNA of the CDR3: TGTGCCTGGGGACGGGGACAGTTGAGCTCCTATAATTCACCCCTCCACTTT. Its translation is CAWGRGQLSSYNSPLHF. The full variable domain, completed using reference TRBV30 and TRBJ1-6, is SQTIHQWPATLVQPVGSPLSLECTVEGTSNPNLYWYRQAAGRGLQLLFYSVGIGQISSEVPQNLSASRPQDRQFILSSKKLLLSDSGFYLCAWGRGQLSSYNSPLHFGNGTRLTVT.